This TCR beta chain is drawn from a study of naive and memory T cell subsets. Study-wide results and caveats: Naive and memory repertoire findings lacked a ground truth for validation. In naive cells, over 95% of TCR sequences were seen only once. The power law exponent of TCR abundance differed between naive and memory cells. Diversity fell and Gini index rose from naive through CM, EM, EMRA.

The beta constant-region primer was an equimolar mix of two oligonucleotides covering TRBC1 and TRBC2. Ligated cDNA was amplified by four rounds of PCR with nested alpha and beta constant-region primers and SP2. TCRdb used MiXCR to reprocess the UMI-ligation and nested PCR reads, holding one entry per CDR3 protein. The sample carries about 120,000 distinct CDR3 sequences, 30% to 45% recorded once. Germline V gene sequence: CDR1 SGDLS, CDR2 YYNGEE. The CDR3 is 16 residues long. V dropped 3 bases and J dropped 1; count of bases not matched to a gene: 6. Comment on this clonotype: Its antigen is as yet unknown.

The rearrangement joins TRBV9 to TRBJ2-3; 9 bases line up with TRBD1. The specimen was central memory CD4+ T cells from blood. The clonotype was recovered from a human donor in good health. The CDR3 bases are TGTGCCAGCAGCGCTTACAGGGGGCCGCGCACAGATACGCAGTATTTT. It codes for CASSAYRGPRTDTQYF.